This is a list of T cell receptor beta chains from one sample in a study of blood T cell repertoires in COVID-19. Assay used: immunoSEQ multiplex PCR; TCRdb lists only in-frame clones, some missing. The sample lists 150,000 to 200,000 clones, roughly 77% occurring once. Specimen: peripheral blood. Receptors originate from a woman between 40 and 55 years old with COVID-19, enrolled during active disease. Each CDR3 is given with its conserved first and last residue. D genes are given only for firm matches. Part of the rows lack a size; the others show once, few, many or a class for expanded clones.

clone_size | d_call | j_call | v_call | cdr3_aa | cdr3_nt
. | TRBD2 | TRBJ2-4 | TRBV12-5 | CASGLPGTSGKNIQYF | TGTGCTAGTGGTTTGCCCGGAACTAGCGGCAAAAACATTCAGTACTTC
few | . | TRBJ1-3 | TRBV4-1 | CASSQDRVTGNTIYF | TGCGCCAGCAGCCAAGACAGGGTGACTGGAAACACCATATATTTT
. | . | TRBJ2-3 | TRBV6-4 | CASSDGGGSTDTQYF | TGTGCCAGCAGTGACGGCGGGGGCAGCACAGATACGCAGTATTTT
. | TRBD1 | TRBJ1-5 | TRBV6-2/TRBV6-3 | CASSTGTGGQPQHF | TGTGCCAGCAGCACCGGGACAGGTGGTCAGCCCCAGCATTTT
. | TRBD2 | TRBJ2-5 | TRBV9 | CASSTQAGGQETQYF | TGTGCCAGCAGCACTCAAGCGGGGGGGCAAGAGACCCAGTACTTC
. | TRBD1 | TRBJ1-2 | TRBV12-5 | CASGWGTGQGF | TGTGCTAGTGGTTGGGGGACAGGGCAGGGCTTC
. | . | TRBJ1-2 | TRBV7-9 | CASSLSPGRRLDGYTF | TGTGCCAGCAGCTTAAGTCCAGGTCGCCGCTTAGATGGCTACACCTTC
. | TRBD2 | TRBJ2-4 | TRBV11-2 | CASSLGWLAGAKNIQYF | TGTGCCAGCAGCTTAGGGTGGCTAGCGGGAGCCAAAAACATTCAGTACTTC
. | . | TRBJ2-7 | TRBV21-1 | CASSSNAEGFSYEQYF | TGTGCCAGCAGCTCCAATGCGGAAGGTTTCTCCTACGAGCAGTACTTC
once | TRBD2 | TRBJ2-1 | TRBV6-4 | CASSASGGFYNEQFF | TGTGCCAGCAGTGCCAGCGGGGGATTCTACAATGAGCAGTTCTTC
. | TRBD1 | TRBJ1-2 | TRBV2 | CASSDPFLGGQNYGYTF | TGTGCCAGCAGTGATCCTTTTTTAGGGGGACAGAACTATGGCTACACCTTC
. | . | TRBJ2-7 | TRBV2 | CASRGAIEQYF | TGTGCCAGCCGGGGGGCCATCGAGCAGTACTTC
. | TRBD1 | TRBJ2-6 | TRBV6-6 | CASSRQGASGANVLTF | TGTGCCAGCAGTCGACAGGGGGCCTCTGGGGCCAACGTCCTGACTTTC
. | . | TRBJ2-5 | TRBV11-2 | CASSGKGGQETQYF | TGTGCCAGCAGCGGCAAGGGGGGGCAAGAGACCCAGTACTTC
. | . | TRBJ2-7 | TRBV6-5 | CASSYSAGTTYEQYF | TGTGCCAGCAGTTACTCAGCAGGAACGACCTACGAGCAGTACTTC
. | TRBD1 | TRBJ2-5 | TRBV6-6 | CASSLQGLGGETQYF | TGTGCCAGCAGCTTACAGGGGTTGGGTGGGGAGACCCAGTACTTC
. | . | TRBJ1-2 | TRBV12-5 | CASGLGQNYGYTF | TGTGCTAGTGGTTTGGGACAAAACTATGGCTACACCTTC
. | . | TRBJ2-7 | TRBV7-9 | CASSLQGYEQYF | TGTGCCAGCAGCTTACAGGGTTACGAGCAGTACTTC
. | TRBD1 | TRBJ2-5 | TRBV11-2 | CASSVPGQGTETQYF | TGTGCCAGCAGCGTCCCGGGACAGGGGACAGAGACCCAGTACTTC
. | . | TRBJ2-3 | TRBV2 | CASSDGTAGGTDTQYF | TGTGCCAGCAGTGACGGGACTGCTGGGGGCACAGATACGCAGTATTTT
. | . | TRBJ1-6 | TRBV2 | CASSEGQGNSPLHF | TGTGCCAGCAGTGAAGGGCAGGGGAATTCACCCCTCCACTTT
. | . | TRBJ2-5 | TRBV11-2 | CASSVGGGGLETQYF | TGTGCCAGCAGCGTTGGGGGCGGGGGATTAGAGACCCAGTACTTC
. | TRBD2 | TRBJ2-3 | TRBV9 | CASSVDSGTDTQYF | TGTGCCAGCAGCGTAGACAGCGGGACGGATACGCAGTATTTT
. | TRBD2 | TRBJ2-3 | TRBV27 | CASRGRVRTDTQYF | TGTGCCAGCCGCGGGAGAGTGAGGACAGATACGCAGTATTTT
. | . | TRBJ2-5 | TRBV4-1 | CASSRGETQYF | TGCGCCAGCAGCCGAGGGGAGACCCAGTACTTC
. | . | TRBJ1-1 | TRBV3-1/TRBV3-2 | CASSQSRGRAGTEAFF | TGTGCCAGCAGCCAATCCCGAGGCCGGGCGGGCACTGAAGCTTTCTTT
. | . | TRBJ2-1 | TRBV3-1/TRBV3-2 | CASSQDLNYNEQFF | TGTGCCAGCAGCCAAGATCTAAACTACAATGAGCAGTTCTTC
. | . | TRBJ2-3 | TRBV4-1 | CASSQDRRGPPYTDTQYF | TGCGCCAGCAGCCAAGATAGGCGGGGCCCCCCATACACAGATACGCAGTATTTT
once | TRBD1 | TRBJ1-6 | TRBV4-3 | CASSQGDRGSPLHF | TGCGCCAGCAGCCAAGGGGACAGAGGCTCACCCCTCCACTTT
. | . | TRBJ1-2 | TRBV7-2 | CASSLSVYGYTF | TGTGCCAGCAGCTTGTCCGTCTATGGCTACACCTTC
. | . | TRBJ2-6 | TRBV29-1 | CSVDSSGANVLTF | TGCAGCGTTGATAGCTCTGGGGCCAACGTCCTGACTTTC
. | TRBD1 | TRBJ1-1 | TRBV2 | CASNKGTGGSSTEAFF | TGTGCCAGCAATAAAGGGACAGGGGGTAGTAGCACTGAAGCTTTCTTT
. | . | TRBJ1-2 | TRBV5-1 | CASSLDARIPLDGYTF | TGCGCCAGCAGCTTGGACGCGAGGATTCCATTGGATGGCTACACCTTC
once | . | TRBJ2-7 | TRBV2 | CASNLQSYEQYF | TGTGCCAGCAACCTCCAGTCCTACGAGCAGTACTTC
. | TRBD2 | TRBJ2-5 | TRBV7-7 | CASSLVPSGRETQYF | TGTGCCAGCAGCTTAGTCCCTAGCGGGAGGGAGACCCAGTACTTC
. | . | TRBJ2-5 | TRBV9 | CASSVMGLRQETQYF | TGTGCCAGCAGCGTGATGGGACTTCGACAAGAGACCCAGTACTTC
. | . | TRBJ1-1 | TRBV19 | CASSIVTLNTEAFF | TGTGCCAGTAGTATTGTCACTCTGAACACTGAAGCTTTCTTT
. | TRBD1 | TRBJ2-7 | TRBV29-1 | CSVEGRDRGYEQYF | TGCAGCGTTGAAGGCCGGGACAGGGGTTACGAGCAGTACTTC
. | TRBD2 | TRBJ2-7 | TRBV5-4 | CASRTQGGSEVYEQYF | TGTGCCAGCAGGACCCAGGGCGGGAGTGAAGTCTACGAGCAGTACTTC
. | TRBD1 | TRBJ2-7 | TRBV6-5 | CASNSRTGNAQQYF | TGTGCCAGCAACTCACGGACAGGGAACGCTCAGCAGTACTTC
. | . | TRBJ2-7 | TRBV5-1 | CASSLRAGTYEQYF | TGCGCCAGCAGCCTTCGGGCAGGGACCTACGAGCAGTACTTC
. | . | TRBJ2-5 | TRBV2 | CASKQGKETQYF | TGTGCCAGCAAGCAGGGAAAAGAGACCCAGTACTTC
. | TRBD1 | TRBJ1-2 | TRBV5-8 | CASSPRTTGQGSGYTF | TGTGCCAGCAGCCCTAGAACGACGGGACAGGGCTCGGGCTACACCTTC
. | TRBD2 | TRBJ2-5 | TRBV3-1/TRBV3-2 | CASSQEGTSGPPKTQYF | TGTGCCAGCAGCCAAGAGGGGACTAGCGGGCCACCCAAAACCCAGTACTTC
. | TRBD2 | TRBJ2-7 | TRBV5-1 | CASREVAGALYEQYF | TGCGCCAGCAGGGAAGTAGCGGGGGCCCTCTACGAGCAGTACTTC
. | . | TRBJ1-1 | TRBV5-4 | CASSFQQMNTEAFF | TGTGCCAGCAGCTTCCAACAGATGAACACTGAAGCTTTCTTT
. | . | TRBJ2-5 | TRBV2 | CASSALEETQYF | TGTGCCAGCAGTGCTCTAGAAGAGACCCAGTACTTC
. | TRBD1 | TRBJ1-2 | TRBV5-6 | CASSTGTGGNGYTF | TGTGCCAGCAGCACCGGGACAGGGGGTAATGGCTACACCTTC
. | TRBD1 | TRBJ1-5 | TRBV9 | CASSPDRDQPQHF | TGTGCCAGCAGCCCCGACAGGGACCAGCCCCAGCATTTT
. | TRBD1 | TRBJ1-6 | TRBV19 | CASSDPGQPENFPLHF | TGTGCCAGTAGTGACCCGGGACAGCCTGAAAATTTCCCCCTCCACTTT
. | . | TRBJ2-7 | TRBV6-6 | CASRAQSISYEQYF | TGTGCCAGCAGGGCACAGAGCATCTCCTACGAGCAGTACTTC
few | . | TRBJ2-7 | TRBV19 | CASSMLAFGPYEQYF | TGTGCCAGTAGTATGTTAGCGTTCGGGCCCTACGAGCAGTACTTC
few | . | TRBJ1-2 | TRBV7-8 | CASSHLQTNYGYTF | TGTGCCAGCAGCCATTTACAGACGAACTATGGCTACACCTTC
once | . | TRBJ1-3 | TRBV10-1 | CASSESATAWRNTIYF | TGCGCCAGCAGTGAGTCCGCGACAGCCTGGAGAAACACCATATATTTT
. | TRBD2 | TRBJ2-1 | TRBV13 | CASSARRTSGRFEQFF | TGTGCCAGCAGCGCCCGCCGGACTAGCGGGAGGTTCGAGCAGTTCTTC
. | TRBD2 | TRBJ2-1 | TRBV6-4 | CASSPGAGSGYNEQFF | TGTGCCAGCAGTCCCGGTGCTGGTAGCGGGTACAATGAGCAGTTCTTC
few | . | TRBJ2-7 | TRBV29-1 | CSAARAYEQYF | TGCAGCGCCGCCAGGGCCTACGAGCAGTACTTC
once | . | TRBJ2-1 | TRBV9 | CASSRDGGLTYEQFF | TGTGCCAGCAGCCGGGACGGGGGGCTAACCTATGAGCAGTTCTTC
. | . | TRBJ1-5 | TRBV3-1/TRBV3-2 | CASSQEHGPHQPQHF | TGTGCCAGCAGCCAAGAGCACGGTCCCCATCAGCCCCAGCATTTT